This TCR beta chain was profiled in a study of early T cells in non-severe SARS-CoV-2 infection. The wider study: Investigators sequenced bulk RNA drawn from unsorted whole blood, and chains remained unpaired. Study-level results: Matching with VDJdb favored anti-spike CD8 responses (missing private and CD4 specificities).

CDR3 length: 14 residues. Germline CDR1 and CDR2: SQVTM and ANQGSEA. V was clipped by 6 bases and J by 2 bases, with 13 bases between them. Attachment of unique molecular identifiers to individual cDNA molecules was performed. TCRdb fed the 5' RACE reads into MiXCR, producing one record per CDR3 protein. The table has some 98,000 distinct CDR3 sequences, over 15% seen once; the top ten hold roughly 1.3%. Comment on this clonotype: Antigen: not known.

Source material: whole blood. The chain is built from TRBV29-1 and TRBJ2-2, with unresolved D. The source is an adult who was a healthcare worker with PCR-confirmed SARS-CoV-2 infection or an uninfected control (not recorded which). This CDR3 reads CSVKGTANTGELFF. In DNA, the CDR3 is TGCAGCGTCAAGGGCACCGCTAACACCGGGGAGCTGTTTTTT.